This T cell receptor (beta chain) was observed in a study of breast tumors, draining lymph nodes, adjacent tissues. This clonotype was seen ten or more times. Samples came from axillary lymph nodes draining the breast cancer. TCRdb itself ran the multiplex PCR reads through MiXCR, one entry per CDR3 protein. The table has approximately 130,000 distinct CDR3 sequences, 21% seen once; the top ten hold about 2.2%. CDR3 size: 14 residues. Germline loops: CDR1 SGHVS, CDR2 FNYEAQ. The V end lost 2 bases, the J end lost 7 bases, and 11 bases lay between the germline ends. Sequencing was carried out using axillary lymph node tissue. The V gene is TRBV7-6, the J gene TRBJ1-4; D perhaps matches TRBD1 (5 bases). The receptor was derived from a female donor with breast cancer. Some clones in this sample may be carry-over from other donors' samples. For the CDR3, the DNA is TGTGCCAGCAGCTTACAAGGGGTATTTGAAAAACTGTTTTTT. Translated: CASSLQGVFEKLFF.